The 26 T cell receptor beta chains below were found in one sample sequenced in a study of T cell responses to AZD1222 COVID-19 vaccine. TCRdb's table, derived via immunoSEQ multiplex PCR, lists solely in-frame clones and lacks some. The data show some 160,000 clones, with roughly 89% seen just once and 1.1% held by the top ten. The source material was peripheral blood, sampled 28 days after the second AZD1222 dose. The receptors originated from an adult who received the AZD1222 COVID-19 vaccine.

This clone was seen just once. This CDR3 reads CASSRSTALSYEQYF. The CDR3 DNA is TGCGCCAGCAGCCGCTCCACAGCCCTCTCCTACGAGCAGTACTTC. The chain recombines TRBV4-1 with TRBJ2-7; unclear D gene. The V and J ends lost 4 bases and 0 bases respectively, with 13 bases between them. The CDR3 runs to 15 residues. The germline V gene encodes CDR1 MGHRA and CDR2 YSYEKL.

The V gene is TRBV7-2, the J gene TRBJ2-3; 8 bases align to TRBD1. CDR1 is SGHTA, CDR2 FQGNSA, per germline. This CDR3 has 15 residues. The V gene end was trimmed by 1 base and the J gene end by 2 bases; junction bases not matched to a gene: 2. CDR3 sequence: CASSLGRGPTDTQYF. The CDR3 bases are TGTGCCAGCAGCTTAGGCAGGGGGCCCACAGATACGCAGTATTTT. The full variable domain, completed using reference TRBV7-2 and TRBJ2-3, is GAGVSQSPSNKVTEKGKDVELRCDPISGHTALYWYRQSLGQGLEFLIYFQGNSAPDKSGLPSDRFSAERTGGSVSTLTIQRTQQEDSAVYLCASSLGRGPTDTQYFGPGTRLTVL.

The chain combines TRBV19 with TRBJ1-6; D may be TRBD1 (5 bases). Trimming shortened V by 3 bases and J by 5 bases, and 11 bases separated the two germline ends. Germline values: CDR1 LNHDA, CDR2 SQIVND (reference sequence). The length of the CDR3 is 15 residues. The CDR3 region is CASSIGGGNNSPLHF. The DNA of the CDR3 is TGTGCCAGTAGTATCGGTGGGGGGAATAATTCACCCCTCCACTTT.

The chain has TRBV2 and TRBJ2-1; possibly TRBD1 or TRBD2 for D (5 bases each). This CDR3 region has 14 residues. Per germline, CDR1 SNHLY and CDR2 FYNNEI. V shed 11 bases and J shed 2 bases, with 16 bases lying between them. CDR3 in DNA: TGTGCCTTTCGGGCTGGGGGAACCTACAATGAGCAGTTCTTC. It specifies CAFRAGGTYNEQFF.

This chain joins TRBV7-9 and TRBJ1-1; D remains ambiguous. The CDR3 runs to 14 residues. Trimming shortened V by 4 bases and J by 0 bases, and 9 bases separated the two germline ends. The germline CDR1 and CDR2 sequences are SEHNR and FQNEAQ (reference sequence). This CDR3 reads CASSYPTVNTEAFF. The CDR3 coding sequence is TGTGCCAGCAGCTACCCGACGGTGAACACTGAAGCTTTCTTT.

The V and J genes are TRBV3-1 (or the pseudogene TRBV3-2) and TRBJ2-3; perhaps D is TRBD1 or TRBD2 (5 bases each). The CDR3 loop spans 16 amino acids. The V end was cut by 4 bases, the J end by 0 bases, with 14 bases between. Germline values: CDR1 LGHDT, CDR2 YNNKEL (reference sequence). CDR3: CASSPGTGPSTDTQYF. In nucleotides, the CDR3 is TGTGCCAGCAGCCCTGGGACCGGACCAAGCACAGATACGCAGTATTTT.

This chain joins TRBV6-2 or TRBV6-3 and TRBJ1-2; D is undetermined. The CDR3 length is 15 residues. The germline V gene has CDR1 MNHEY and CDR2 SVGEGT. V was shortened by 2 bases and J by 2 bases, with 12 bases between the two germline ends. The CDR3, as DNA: TGTGCCAGCAGTTACGACGTCCTAACGAACTATGGCTACACCTTC. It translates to CASSYDVLTNYGYTF.

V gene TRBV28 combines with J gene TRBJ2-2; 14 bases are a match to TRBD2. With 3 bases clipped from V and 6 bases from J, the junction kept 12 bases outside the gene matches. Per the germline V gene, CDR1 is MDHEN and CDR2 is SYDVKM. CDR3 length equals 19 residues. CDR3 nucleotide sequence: TGTGCCAGCAGTTTTCGGGAGAAGACTAGCGGGGGGGCGCCCGGGGAGCTGTTTTTT. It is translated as CASSFREKTSGGAPGELFF.

The DNA of the CDR3 is TGTGCCAGCAGCTTGGGCCTCCTGAAAGCGGGGGGGGTAGATACGCAGTATTTT. This gives the protein CASSLGLLKAGGVDTQYF. This sequence joins TRBV5-4 and TRBJ2-3; 10 bases line up with TRBD2. The CDR3 contains 18 residues. The germline CDR1 and CDR2 sequences are SGHNT and YYREEE (reference sequence). The junction had 12 bases not matched to a gene; V was cut back by 0 bases and J by 5 bases.

The chain's CDR3 is CASSWDSSYEQYF. CDR3 nucleotide sequence: TGTGCCAGCAGTTGGGACAGCTCCTACGAGCAGTACTTC. The chain uses TRBV27 and TRBJ2-7; 7 positions match TRBD1. V was pared by 4 bases and J by 0 bases, with 0 bases of the junction left unmatched. CDR3 length equals 13 residues. Germline CDR1 is MNHEY and CDR2 is SMNVEV (reference sequence).

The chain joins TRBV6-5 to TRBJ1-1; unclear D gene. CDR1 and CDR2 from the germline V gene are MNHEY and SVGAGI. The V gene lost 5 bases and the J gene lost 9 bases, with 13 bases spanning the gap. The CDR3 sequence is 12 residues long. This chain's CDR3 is CASSRHNQKAFF. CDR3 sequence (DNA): TGTGCCAGCAGTCGACACAATCAAAAAGCTTTCTTT.

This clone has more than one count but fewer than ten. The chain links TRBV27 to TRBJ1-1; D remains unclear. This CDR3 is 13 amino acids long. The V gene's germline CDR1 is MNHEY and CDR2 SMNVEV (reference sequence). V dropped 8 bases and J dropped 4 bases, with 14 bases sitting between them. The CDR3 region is CASGIVPGTEAFF. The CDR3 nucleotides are TGTGCCAGCGGTATAGTGCCGGGCACTGAAGCTTTCTTT.

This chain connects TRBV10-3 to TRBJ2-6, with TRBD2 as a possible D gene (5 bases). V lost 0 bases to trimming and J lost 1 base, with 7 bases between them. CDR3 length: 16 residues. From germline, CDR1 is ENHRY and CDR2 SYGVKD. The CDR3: CAISESEASGANVLTF. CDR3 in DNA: TGTGCCATCAGTGAGTCGGAGGCTTCTGGGGCCAACGTCCTGACTTTC.

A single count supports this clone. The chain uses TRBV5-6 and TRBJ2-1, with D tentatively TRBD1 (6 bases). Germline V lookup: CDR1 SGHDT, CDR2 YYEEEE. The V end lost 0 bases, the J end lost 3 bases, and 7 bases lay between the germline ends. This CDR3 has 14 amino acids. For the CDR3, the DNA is TGTGCCAGCAGCTTGGCAGGGGTCTACAATGAGCAGTTCTTC. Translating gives CASSLAGVYNEQFF.

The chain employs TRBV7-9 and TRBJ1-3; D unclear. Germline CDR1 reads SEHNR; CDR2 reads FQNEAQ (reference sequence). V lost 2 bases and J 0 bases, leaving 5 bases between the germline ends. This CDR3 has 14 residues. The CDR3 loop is CASSLQVSGNTIYF. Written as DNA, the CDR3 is TGTGCCAGCAGCTTACAAGTCTCTGGAAACACCATATATTTT.

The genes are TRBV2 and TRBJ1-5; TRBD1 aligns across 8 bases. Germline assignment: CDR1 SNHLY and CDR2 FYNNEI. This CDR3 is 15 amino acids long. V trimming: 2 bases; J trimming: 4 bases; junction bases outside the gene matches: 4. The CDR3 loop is CASSELRQGNQPQHF. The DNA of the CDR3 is TGTGCCAGCAGTGAATTGAGACAGGGGAATCAGCCCCAGCATTTT.

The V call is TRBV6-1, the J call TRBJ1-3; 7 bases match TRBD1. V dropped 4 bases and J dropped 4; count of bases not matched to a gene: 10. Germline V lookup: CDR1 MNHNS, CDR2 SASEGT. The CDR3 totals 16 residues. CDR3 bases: TGTGCCAGCAGTGTCCAGGGGGATATACCCGGAAACACCATATATTTT. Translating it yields CASSVQGDIPGNTIYF.

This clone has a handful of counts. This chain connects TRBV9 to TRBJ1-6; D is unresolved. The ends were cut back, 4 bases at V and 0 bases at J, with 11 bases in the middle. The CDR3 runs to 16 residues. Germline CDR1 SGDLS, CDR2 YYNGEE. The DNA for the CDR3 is TGTGCCAGCAGCCCCGGTACGAGCTCCTATAATTCACCCCTCCACTTT. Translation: CASSPGTSSYNSPLHF.

In DNA form, the CDR3 reads TGTGCCAGCAGCCCGGGGACAGGGACCTTTAACACTGAAGCTTTCTTT. It encodes CASSPGTGTFNTEAFF. The rearrangement uses TRBV14 and TRBJ1-1, with TRBD1 matching 9 bases. Germline trimming cut 4 bases from V and 2 bases from J; bases unmatched to any gene: 8. Germline V gene data show CDR1 as SGHDN and CDR2 as FVKESK. The CDR3 extends over 16 amino acids. The entire variable domain, with the rest obtained from reference TRBV14 and TRBJ1-1, is as follows: EAGVTQFPSHSVIEKGQTVTLRCDPISGHDNLYWYRRVMGKEIKFLLHFVKESKQDESGMPNNRFLAERTGGTYSTLKVQPAELEDSGVYFCASSPGTGTFNTEAFFGQGTRLTVV.

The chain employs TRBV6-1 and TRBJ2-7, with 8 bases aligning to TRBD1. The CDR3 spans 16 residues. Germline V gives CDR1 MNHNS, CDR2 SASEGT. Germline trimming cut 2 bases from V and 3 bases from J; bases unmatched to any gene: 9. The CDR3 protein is CASSEIIHGTGYEQYF. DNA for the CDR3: TGTGCCAGCAGTGAAATAATACACGGGACAGGCTACGAGCAGTACTTC.

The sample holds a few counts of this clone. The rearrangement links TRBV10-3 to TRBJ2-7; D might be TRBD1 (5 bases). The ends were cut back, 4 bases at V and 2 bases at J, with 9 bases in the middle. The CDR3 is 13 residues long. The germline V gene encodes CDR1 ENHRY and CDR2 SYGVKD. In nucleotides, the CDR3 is TGTGCCATCAGTGGCAGCAGGGCCTACGAGCAGTACTTC. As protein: CAISGSRAYEQYF.

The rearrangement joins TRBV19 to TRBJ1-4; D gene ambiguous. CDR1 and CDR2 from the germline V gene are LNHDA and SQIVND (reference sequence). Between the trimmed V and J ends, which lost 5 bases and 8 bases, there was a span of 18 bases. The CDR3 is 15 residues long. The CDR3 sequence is CASSSAGGVGEKLFF. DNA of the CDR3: TGTGCCAGTAGTTCCGCCGGCGGTGTTGGAGAAAAACTGTTTTTT.

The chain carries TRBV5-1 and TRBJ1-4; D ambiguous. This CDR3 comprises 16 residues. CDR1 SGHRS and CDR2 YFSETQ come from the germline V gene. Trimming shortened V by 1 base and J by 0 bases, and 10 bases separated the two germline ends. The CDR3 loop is CASSLTARATNEKLFF. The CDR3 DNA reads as TGCGCCAGCAGCTTGACAGCTCGCGCAACTAATGAAAAACTGTTTTTT.

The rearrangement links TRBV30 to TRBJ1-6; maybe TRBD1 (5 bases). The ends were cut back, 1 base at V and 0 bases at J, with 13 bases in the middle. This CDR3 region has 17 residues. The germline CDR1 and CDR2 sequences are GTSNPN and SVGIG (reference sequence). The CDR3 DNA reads TGTGCCTGGAGTGAGGGGTCCCCACACTCCTATAATTCACCCCTCCACTTT. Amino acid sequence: CAWSEGSPHSYNSPLHF.

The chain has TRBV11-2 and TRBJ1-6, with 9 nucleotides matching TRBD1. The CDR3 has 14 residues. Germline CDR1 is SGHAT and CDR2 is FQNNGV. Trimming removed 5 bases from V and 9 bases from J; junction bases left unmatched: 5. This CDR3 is CASSPGTGFSPLHF. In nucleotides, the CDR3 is TGTGCCAGCAGCCCGGGGACAGGGTTTTCACCCCTCCACTTT.

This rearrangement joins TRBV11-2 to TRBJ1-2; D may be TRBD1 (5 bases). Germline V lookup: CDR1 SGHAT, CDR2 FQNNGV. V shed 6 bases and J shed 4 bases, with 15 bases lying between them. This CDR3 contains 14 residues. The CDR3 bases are TGTGCCAGCAGTGGCAGGGAGGGGATCTATGGCTACACCTTC. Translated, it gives CASSGREGIYGYTF.